This is a list of T cell receptor beta chains from one sample in a study of T cell repertoires in cytomegalovirus infection. Each CDR3 protein gets one entry after TCRdb re-called the reads with MiXCR. The data contain about 680,000 distinct CDR3 sequences, approximately 25% of them singletons. The source material was CD8+ T cells from PBMCs. The receptor source for this set is a human donor in good health (CMV status not recorded). Some clones in this sample may be carry-over from other donors' samples. CDR3s include the opening cysteine and the closing phenylalanine or tryptophan. The D gene is left open where the match is weak. Rows may omit the clone size; those that give it use once, few, many or a size class.

CDR3	DNA	V	J	D	size
CASSFTAGLTDTQYF	TGTGCCAGCAGCTTTACGGCAGGGCTCACAGATACGCAGTATTTT	TRBV7-6	TRBJ2-3	-	few
CASSEGGPYNKQFF	TGTGCCAGCAGTGAGGGGGGCCCCTACAATAAGCAGTTCTTC	TRBV2	TRBJ2-1	-	-
CASSLVGQGASLSYNEQFF	TGTGCCAGCAGCTTGGTGGGACAGGGGGCTTCACTTTCCTACAATGAGCAGTTCTTC	TRBV5-8	TRBJ2-1	TRBD1	-
CSVEMGLKNTGELFF	TGCAGCGTTGAAATGGGACTAAAGAACACCGGGGAGCTGTTTTTT	TRBV29-1	TRBJ2-2	TRBD2	-
CASSILAGSSYNEQFF	TGTGCCAGTTCAATATTAGCGGGAAGCTCCTACAATGAGCAGTTCTTC	TRBV7-8	TRBJ2-1	TRBD2	many
CASTTDHNEQFF	TGTGCCAGCACCACGGACCACAATGAGCAGTTCTTC	TRBV6-1	TRBJ2-1	-	many
CASRQRGGGHEQFF	TGTGCCAGCAGACAGCGGGGGGGCGGCCATGAGCAGTTCTTC	TRBV25-1	TRBJ2-1	TRBD2	-
CASSSSGGWPDTQYF	TGTGCCAGCAGCTCAAGCGGGGGGTGGCCAGATACGCAGTATTTT	TRBV28	TRBJ2-3	TRBD2	-
CASSSSGRHYEQYF	-	TRBV27	TRBJ2-7	-	-
CASSQDRITSGYNEQFF	TGTGCCAGCAGCCAAGATCGAATAACTAGCGGATACAATGAGCAGTTCTTC	TRBV14	TRBJ2-1	TRBD2	few
CATSDSTGYGYTF	TGTGCCACCAGTGACTCGACAGGGTACGGCTACACCTTC	TRBV24-1	TRBJ1-2	TRBD1	few
CSARGRGLDEQYF	TGCAGTGCTAGGGGGAGGGGGCTCGACGAGCAGTACTTC	TRBV20-1	TRBJ2-7	-	-
CASSPNPQGAYGYTF	TGTGCCAGCAGCCCAAACCCACAGGGAGCCTATGGCTACACCTTC	TRBV4-2	TRBJ1-2	-	few
CASSLTSGVLDTQYF	TGTGCCAGCAGCTTAACTAGCGGGGTTTTAGATACGCAGTATTTT	TRBV7-2	TRBJ2-3	TRBD2	many
CASEMSGNTGELFF	TGTGCCAGCGAGATGTCCGGTAACACCGGGGAGCTGTTTTTT	TRBV2	TRBJ2-2	-	few
CASSQDWTGAYGYTF	TGTGCCAGCAGCCAAGATTGGACAGGGGCCTATGGCTACACCTTC	TRBV14	TRBJ1-2	TRBD1	few
CASSPRWGRVETQYF	TGTGCCAGCAGCCCCAGATGGGGGAGAGTGGAGACCCAGTACTTC	TRBV7-9	TRBJ2-5	-	-